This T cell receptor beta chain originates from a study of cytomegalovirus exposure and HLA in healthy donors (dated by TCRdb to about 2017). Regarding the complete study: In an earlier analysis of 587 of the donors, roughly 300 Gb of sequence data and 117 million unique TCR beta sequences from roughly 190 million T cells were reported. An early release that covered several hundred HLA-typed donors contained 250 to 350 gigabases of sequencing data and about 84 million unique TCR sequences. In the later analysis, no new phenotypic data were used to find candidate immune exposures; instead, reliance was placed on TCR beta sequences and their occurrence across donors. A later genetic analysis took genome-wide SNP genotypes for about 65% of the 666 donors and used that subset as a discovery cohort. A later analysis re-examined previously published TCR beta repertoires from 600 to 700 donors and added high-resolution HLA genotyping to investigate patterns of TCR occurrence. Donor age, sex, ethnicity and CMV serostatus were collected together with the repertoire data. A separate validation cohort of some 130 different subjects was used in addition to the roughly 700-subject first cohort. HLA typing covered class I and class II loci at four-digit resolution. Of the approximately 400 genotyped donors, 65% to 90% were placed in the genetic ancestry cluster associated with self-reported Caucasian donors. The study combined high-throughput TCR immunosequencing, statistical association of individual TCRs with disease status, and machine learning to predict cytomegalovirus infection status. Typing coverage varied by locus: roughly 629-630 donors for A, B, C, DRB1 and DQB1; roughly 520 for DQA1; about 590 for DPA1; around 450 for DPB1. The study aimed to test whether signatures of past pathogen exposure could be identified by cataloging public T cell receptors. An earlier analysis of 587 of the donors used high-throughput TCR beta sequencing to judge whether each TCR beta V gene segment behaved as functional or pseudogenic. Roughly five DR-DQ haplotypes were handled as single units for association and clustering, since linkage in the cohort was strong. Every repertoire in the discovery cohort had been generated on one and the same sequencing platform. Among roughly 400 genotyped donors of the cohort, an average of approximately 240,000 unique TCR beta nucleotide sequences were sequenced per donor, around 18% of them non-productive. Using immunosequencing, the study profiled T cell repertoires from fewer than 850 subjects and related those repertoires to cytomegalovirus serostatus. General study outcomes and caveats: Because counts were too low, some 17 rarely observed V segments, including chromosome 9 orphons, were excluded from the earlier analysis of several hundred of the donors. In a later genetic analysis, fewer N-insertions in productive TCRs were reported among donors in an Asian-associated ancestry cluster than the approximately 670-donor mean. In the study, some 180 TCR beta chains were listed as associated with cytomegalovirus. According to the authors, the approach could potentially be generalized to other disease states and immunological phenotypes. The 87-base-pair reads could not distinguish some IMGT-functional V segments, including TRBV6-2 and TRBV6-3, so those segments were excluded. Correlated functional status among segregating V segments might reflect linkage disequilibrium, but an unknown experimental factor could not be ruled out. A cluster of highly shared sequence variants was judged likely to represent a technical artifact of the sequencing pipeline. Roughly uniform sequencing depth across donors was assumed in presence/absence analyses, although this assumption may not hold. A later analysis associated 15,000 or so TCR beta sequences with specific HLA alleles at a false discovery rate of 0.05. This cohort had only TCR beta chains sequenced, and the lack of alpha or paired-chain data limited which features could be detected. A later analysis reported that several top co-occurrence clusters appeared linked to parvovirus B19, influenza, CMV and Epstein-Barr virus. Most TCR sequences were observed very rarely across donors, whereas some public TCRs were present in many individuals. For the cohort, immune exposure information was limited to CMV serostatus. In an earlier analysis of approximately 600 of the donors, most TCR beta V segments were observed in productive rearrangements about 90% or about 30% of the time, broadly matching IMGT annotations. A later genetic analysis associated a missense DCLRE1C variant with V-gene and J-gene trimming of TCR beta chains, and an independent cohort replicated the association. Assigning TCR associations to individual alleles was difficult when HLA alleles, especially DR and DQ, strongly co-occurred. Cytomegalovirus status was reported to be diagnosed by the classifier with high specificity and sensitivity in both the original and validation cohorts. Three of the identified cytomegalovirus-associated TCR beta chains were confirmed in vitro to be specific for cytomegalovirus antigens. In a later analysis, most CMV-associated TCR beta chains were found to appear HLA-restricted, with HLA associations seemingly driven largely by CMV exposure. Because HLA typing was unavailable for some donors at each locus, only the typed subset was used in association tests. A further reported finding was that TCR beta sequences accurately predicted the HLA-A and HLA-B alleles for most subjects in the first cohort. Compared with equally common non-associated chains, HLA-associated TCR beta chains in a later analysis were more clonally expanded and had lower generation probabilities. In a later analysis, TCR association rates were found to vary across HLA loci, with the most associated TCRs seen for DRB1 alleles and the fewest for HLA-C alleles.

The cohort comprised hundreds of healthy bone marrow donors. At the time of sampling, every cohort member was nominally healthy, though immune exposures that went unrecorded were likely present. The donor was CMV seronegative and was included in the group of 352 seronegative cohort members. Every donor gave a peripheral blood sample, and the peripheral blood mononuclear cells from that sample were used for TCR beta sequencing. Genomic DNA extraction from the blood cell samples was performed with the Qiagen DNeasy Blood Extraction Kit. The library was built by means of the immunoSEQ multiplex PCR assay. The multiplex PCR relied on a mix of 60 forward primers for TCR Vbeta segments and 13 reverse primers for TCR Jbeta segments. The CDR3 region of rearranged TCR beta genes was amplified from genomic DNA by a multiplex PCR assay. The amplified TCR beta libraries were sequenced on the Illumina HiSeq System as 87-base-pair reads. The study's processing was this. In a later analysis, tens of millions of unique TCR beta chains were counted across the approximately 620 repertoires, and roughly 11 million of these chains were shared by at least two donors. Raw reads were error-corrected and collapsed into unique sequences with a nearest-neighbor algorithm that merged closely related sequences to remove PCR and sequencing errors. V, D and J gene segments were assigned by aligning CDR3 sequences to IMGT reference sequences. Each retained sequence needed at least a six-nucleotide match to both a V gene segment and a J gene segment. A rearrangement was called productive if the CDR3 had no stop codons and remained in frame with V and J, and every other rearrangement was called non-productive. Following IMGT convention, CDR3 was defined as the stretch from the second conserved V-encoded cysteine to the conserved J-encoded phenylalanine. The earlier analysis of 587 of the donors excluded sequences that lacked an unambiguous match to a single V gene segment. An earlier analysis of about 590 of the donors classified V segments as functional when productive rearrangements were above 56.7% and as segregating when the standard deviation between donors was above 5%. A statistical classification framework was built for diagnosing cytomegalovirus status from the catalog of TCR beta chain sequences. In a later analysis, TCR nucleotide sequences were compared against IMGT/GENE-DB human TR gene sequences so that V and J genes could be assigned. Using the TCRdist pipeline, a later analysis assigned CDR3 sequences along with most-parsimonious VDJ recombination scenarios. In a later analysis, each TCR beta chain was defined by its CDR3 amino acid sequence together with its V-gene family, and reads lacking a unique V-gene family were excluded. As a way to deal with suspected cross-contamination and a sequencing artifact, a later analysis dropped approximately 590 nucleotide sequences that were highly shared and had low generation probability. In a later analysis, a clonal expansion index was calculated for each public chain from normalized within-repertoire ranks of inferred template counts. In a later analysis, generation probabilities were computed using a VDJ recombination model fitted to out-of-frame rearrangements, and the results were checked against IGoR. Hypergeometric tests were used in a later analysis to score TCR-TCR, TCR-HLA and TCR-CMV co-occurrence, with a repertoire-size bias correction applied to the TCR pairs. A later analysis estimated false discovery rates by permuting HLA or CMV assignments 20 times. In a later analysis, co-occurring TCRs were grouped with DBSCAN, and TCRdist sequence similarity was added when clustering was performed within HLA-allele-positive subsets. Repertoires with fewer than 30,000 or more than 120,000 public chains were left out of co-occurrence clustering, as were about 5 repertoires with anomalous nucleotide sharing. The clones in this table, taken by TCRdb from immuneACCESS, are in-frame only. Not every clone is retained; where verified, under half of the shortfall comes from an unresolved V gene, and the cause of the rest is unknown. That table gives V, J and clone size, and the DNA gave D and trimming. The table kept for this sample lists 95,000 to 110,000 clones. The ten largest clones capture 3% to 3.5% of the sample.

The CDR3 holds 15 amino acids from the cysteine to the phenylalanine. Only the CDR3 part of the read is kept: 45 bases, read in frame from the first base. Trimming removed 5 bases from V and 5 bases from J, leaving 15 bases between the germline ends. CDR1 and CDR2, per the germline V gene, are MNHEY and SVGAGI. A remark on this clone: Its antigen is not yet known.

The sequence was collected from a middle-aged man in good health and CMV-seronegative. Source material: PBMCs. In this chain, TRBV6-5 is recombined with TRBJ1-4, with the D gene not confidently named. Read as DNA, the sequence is TGTGCCAGCAGTCCCTCGGGGAGTGCGAATGAAAAACTGTTTTTT. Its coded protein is CASSPSGSANEKLFF.